This entry is about one TCR beta chain. Its target antigen remains unknown. No base-level quality is on record; no much larger clone is a single base apart. The data are from a study of T cells in localized non-small cell lung cancer (dated by TCRdb to the early 2020s). Broadly, across the study: Comparing tumors with uninvolved tumor-adjacent lungs, the study looked at the T cell repertoires of 200 to 250 patients with early-stage NSCLC. All 240 or so NSCLC patients in the cohort were treatment-naive and had localized lung tumors that were resected. NSCLC patients had a mean age of around 61 years, and 120 to 150 were male and 107 female.

At diagnosis, peripheral blood, uninvolved tumor-adjacent lung and tumor were collected and were preserved as a mix of fresh-frozen and FFPE material. For TCR repertoire profiling, blood samples were analyzed as peripheral blood mononuclear cells. The cysteine opens and the phenylalanine closes a CDR3 of 13 amino acids. Only the CDR3 region is kept as DNA, spanning 39 bases read in frame from base 1. Trimming removed 3 bases from V and 3 bases from J, leaving 3 bases between the germline ends. The germline V gene sets CDR1 to SGHTA and CDR2 to FQGNSA. The full study reports these points: Because multi-region tumor sequencing was not performed, intratumor heterogeneity could not be ruled out. Higher blood T cell density associated with longer overall survival, while higher adjacent-lung clonality associated with shorter survival. Of the top 100 tumor clones, a median of approximately 60 were detected in paired uninvolved adjacent lung; under 35 were also among that lung's top 100. Because the study design was exploratory, TCR variables were selected using unadjusted p-values without false-discovery rate correction. Uninvolved tumor-adjacent lung showed the highest T cell clonality, higher than tumor, which suggests more focused antigenic responses in the uninvolved tumor-adjacent lung.

TCR beta CDR3 regions were sequenced from DNA using the immunoSEQ Assay. The authors processed their data as follows. To compute T cell density, TCR beta template counts were normalized to usable DNA, which was estimated by amplifying housekeeping genes. Using the preseqR package, richness was estimated by extrapolating to 120,000 templates for tissue samples and 400,000 templates for PBMC samples. Clonality was taken to be one minus Pielou's evenness. Tissue-enriched TCRs were identified through differential abundance testing performed on productive amino-acid clonotypes, with a minimum total count of 5 and an alpha of 0.1. Repertoire overlap between compartments was quantified with the Jaccard Index and Morisita Overlap Index. GLIPH grouped TCR beta CDR3s together with public tetramer-defined viral CDR3s, and a viral motif had to include at least three viral sequences and also show V-gene enrichment. As stored in TCRdb, this immuneACCESS dataset retains in-frame rearrangements with V and J assigned. A fraction of the clones does not appear; measured against another copy, unresolved V genes explain less than half of the discrepancy, and the remainder lacks a known reason. V and J calls and clone size are as listed in that table; D and trimming were resolved from the DNA. This sample lists around 9,600 clones; about nine tenths were detected once. 2.4% of the sample rests with the top ten.

The sequencing here drew on peripheral blood, taken before any cancer treatment. Recombination connected TRBV7-2 to TRBJ2-6; the D gene remains uncertain. This clonotype was sampled from a female donor of 60 years or more with stage II squamous cell lung carcinoma. The nucleotide sequence is TGTGCCAGCAGCTTCTTTGGGGCCAACGTCCTGACTTTC. Its protein product is CASSFFGANVLTF. Here the CDR3 is joined to the reference TRBV7-2 and TRBJ2-6 genes, and the full variable domain is: GAGVSQSPSNKVTEKGKDVELRCDPISGHTALYWYRQSLGQGLEFLIYFQGNSAPDKSGLPSDRFSAERTGGSVSTLTIQRTQQEDSAVYLCASSFFGANVLTFGAGSRLTVL.